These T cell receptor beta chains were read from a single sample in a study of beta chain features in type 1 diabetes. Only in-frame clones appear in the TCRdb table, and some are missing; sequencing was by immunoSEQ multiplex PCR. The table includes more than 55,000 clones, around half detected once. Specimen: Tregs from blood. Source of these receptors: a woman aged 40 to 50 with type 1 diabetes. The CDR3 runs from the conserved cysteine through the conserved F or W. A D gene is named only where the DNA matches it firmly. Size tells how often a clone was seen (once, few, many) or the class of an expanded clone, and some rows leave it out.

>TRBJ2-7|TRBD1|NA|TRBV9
TGTGCCAGCAGCGTAGGGCAGGGGGAATACTACGAGCAGTACTTC
CASSVGQGEYYEQYF
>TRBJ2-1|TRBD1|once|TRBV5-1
TGCGCCAGCAGCTCCGGACAGGGGAACTACAATGAGCAGTTCTTC
CASSSGQGNYNEQFF
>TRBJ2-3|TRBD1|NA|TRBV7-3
TGTGCCAGCAGCTCACCGGGACAGGCCTCCGATACGCAGTATTTT
CASSSPGQASDTQYF
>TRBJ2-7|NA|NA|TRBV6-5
TGTGCCAGCAGTTACACCGACAGGCACCACGAGCAGTACTTC
CASSYTDRHHEQYF
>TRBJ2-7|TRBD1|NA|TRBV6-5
TGTGCCAGCAGTCGTGGACAGGGGGGCTACGAGCAGTACTTC
CASSRGQGGYEQYF
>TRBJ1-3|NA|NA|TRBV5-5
TGTGCCAGCAGCCGGGGGGCAGACAAGGACACCATATATTTT
CASSRGADKDTIYF
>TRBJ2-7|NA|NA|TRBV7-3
TGTGCCAGCAGCCAAAGGGGTGGCTACGAGCAGTACTTC
CASSQRGGYEQYF
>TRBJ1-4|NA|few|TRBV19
TGTGCCAGTAATACTGGTGAGGAAAAACTGTTTTTT
CASNTGEEKLFF
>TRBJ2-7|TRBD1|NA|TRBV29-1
TGCAGCGTTGTGGGACAGGGACGGAACGAGCAGTACTTC
CSVVGQGRNEQYF
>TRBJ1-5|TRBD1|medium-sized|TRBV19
TGTGCCAGTAGTATGAGGGGACAGGGCAGCAATCAGCCCCAGCATTTT
CASSMRGQGSNQPQHF
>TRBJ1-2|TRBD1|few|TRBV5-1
TGCGCCAGCAGCCCCGGACAGGGGGAGGGCTACACCTTC
CASSPGQGEGYTF
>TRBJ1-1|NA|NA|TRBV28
TGTGCCAGCAGCCCGAGGGTGACTGAAGCTTTCTTT
CASSPRVTEAFF
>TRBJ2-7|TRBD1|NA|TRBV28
TGTGCCAGCAGTCTACGACAGGGGAGGTACGAGCAGTACTTC
CASSLRQGRYEQYF
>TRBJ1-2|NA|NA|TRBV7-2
TGTGCCAGCAGTTTAGAGGGGTCAGGGCCCTATGGCTACACCTTC
CASSLEGSGPYGYTF
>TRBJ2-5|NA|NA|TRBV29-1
TGCAGCTCGGGTGGAGAGACCCAGTACTTC
CSSGGETQYF
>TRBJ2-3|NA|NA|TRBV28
TGTGCCAGCAGTTCTCCTGGCTACCAGGGCACAGATACGCAGTATTTT
CASSSPGYQGTDTQYF
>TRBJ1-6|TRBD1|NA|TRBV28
TGTGCCAGCAGACCGCCGGGACAGAATAATTCACCCCTCCACTTT
CASRPPGQNNSPLHF
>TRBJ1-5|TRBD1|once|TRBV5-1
TGCGCCAGCAGCACCAGACAGGGCCAGCCCCAGCATTTT
CASSTRQGQPQHF
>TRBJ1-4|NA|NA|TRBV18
TGTGCCAGCTCACCCGGGACTCCTGACGGGGAAAAACTGTTTTTT
CASSPGTPDGEKLFF
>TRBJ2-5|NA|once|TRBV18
TGTGCCAGCTCACTACAAGAGACCCAGTACTTC
CASSLQETQYF
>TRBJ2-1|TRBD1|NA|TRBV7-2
TGTGCCAGCAGGGCCCGGGACAGTTCAGATGGTGAGCAGTTCTTC
CASRARDSSDGEQFF
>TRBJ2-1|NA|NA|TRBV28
TGTGCCAGCAGTTCGGTCTTGGGCCGTCCGAATGAGCAGTTCTTC
CASSSVLGRPNEQFF
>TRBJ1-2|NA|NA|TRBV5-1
TGCGCCAGCAGACCCGGGACTTTAGTGTATGGCTACACCTTC
CASRPGTLVYGYTF
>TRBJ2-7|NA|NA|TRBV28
TGTGCCAGCAGTTTATCCCCGGACTTCCACTTCTACGAGCAGTACTTC
CASSLSPDFHFYEQYF
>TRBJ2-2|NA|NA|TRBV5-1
TGCGCCAGCACCCAGGAGGGAACCACCGGGGAGCTGTTTTTT
CASTQEGTTGELFF
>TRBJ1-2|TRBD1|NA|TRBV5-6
TGTGCCAGCTCCCTCCCCGGGACAGTCTATGGCTACACCTTC
CASSLPGTVYGYTF
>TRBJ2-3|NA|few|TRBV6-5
TGTGCCAGCAGTGAGATGCGTTGGGATACGCAGTATTTT
CASSEMRWDTQYF